This entry lists 9 T cell receptor beta chains sequenced from one sample in a study of regulatory T cells in long-lasting Graves disease. The time point is: newly diagnosed GD, antithyroid drugs for less than 3 months. PBMCs provided the RNA from which the TCR library was made. Arm-PCR with iRepertoire HTBI primers amplified the CDR3 regions for these TCR beta libraries. TCRdb reprocessed the multiplex PCR reads with MiXCR, giving one entry per CDR3 protein. The sample has some 220,000 distinct CDR3 sequences, roughly 18% seen once. This same sample was also taken into another study, of T cells in Graves' hyperthyroidism and ophthalmopathy.

The sample consisted of peripheral blood mononuclear cells (PBMCs), taken at new diagnosis, from a patient treated with antithyroid drugs. Every receptor here comes from a woman aged 25-40 years with Graves disease.

This clonotype has at least ten counts. The chain has TRBV19 and TRBJ2-2; 8 bases map to TRBD1. The CDR3 totals 14 residues. The V segment lost 6 bases and the J segment 3 bases; nucleotides outside the gene matches: 3. Germline V CDR1 and CDR2: LNHDA, SQIVND (reference sequence). The CDR3 sequence: CASRTGADTGELFF. As DNA, the CDR3 is TGTGCCAGTAGGACAGGGGCAGACACCGGGGAGCTGTTTTTT.

Note on this clonotype: It is likely a read error: a sequence one base away is far more abundant. J is TRBJ2-3 and V is TRBV2; 9 bases match TRBD2. This CDR3 is built from 15 residues. The V gene's germline CDR1 is SNHLY and CDR2 FYNNEI. The CDR3 DNA reads TGTGCCGGCAGTTTCTCTAGCGGGGCCACAGATACGCAGTATTTT. Its translation: CAGSFSSGATDTQYF.

This clonotype showed up many times. The chain is built from TRBV7-8 and TRBJ2-3; D unresolved. This CDR3 has 14 residues. Trimming removed 0 bases from V and 5 bases from J, with 9 bases in between. CDR1 is SGHVS, CDR2 FQNEAQ, per germline. In DNA form, the CDR3 reads TGTGCCAGCAGCTTAGCTTCAGGCGGAGATACGCAGTATTTT. Protein product: CASSLASGGDTQYF.

V and J are TRBV7-9 and TRBJ2-5, with D possibly being TRBD1 (6 bases). TRBJ2-1 matches the DNA end more closely, so the J call is doubtful. The CDR3 loop spans 16 amino acids. The germline V gene encodes CDR1 SEHNR and CDR2 FQNEAQ (reference sequence). CDR3 in amino acids: CASSQDTPTGYNEQFF. Here the CDR3 DNA reads TGTGCCAGCAGCCAAGACACACCAACAGGGTACAATGAGCAGTTCTTC.

V is TRBV20-1 and J is TRBJ2-3; maybe TRBD2 (5 bases). The CDR3 runs 11 residues. Trimming cost V 6 bases and J 7 bases, with 11 bases left between them. Germline values: CDR1 DFQATT, CDR2 SNEGSKA (reference sequence). This CDR3 reads CSASDGNTQYF. The CDR3 nucleotides are TGCAGTGCATCGGACGGGAATACGCAGTATTTT.

The sample holds many counts of this clonotype. The genes are TRBV7-9 and TRBJ1-5, with TRBD1 as a possible D gene (5 bases). Trimming removed 9 bases at V and 2 bases at J, with 11 bases between. The CDR3 loop spans 13 amino acids. Germline loops: CDR1 SEHNR, CDR2 FQNEAQ (reference sequence). The CDR3 spells CASSGYGNQPQHF. The CDR3 DNA follows: TGTGCCAGTTCAGGGTATGGCAATCAGCCCCAGCATTTT.

V is TRBV18 and J is TRBJ2-1, with TRBD2 matching over 11 bases. The CDR3 consists of 16 residues. J gave up 0 bases and V 5 bases, and 3 bases lay outside the gene matches. The germline V gene has CDR1 KGHSH and CDR2 LQKENI. The CDR3 here is CASSTTSGGSYNEQFF. The CDR3 bases are TGTGCCAGCTCAACTACTAGCGGGGGCTCCTACAATGAGCAGTTCTTC.

This clonotype was recorded many times. V is TRBV28 and J is TRBJ2-3; D is unclear. CDR1 and CDR2 from the germline V gene are MDHEN and SYDVKM. V was trimmed by 6 bases and J by 2 bases, leaving 18 bases between them. The length of the CDR3 is 16 residues. CDR3 residues: CASSQMGRKNTDTQYF. CDR3 sequence (DNA): TGTGCCAGCAGCCAAATGGGAAGGAAGAACACAGATACGCAGTATTTT.

This clonotype showed up many times. The chain's CDR3 is CASSPGGVSNQPQHF. The CDR3 nucleotides are TGTGCCAGCAGTCCCGGGGGGGTAAGCAATCAGCCCCAGCATTTT. The V and J genes are TRBV12-3 or TRBV12-4 and TRBJ1-5; perhaps TRBD1 as D (5 bases). The CDR3 has 15 amino acids. The germline V and J ends were trimmed by 5 bases and 1 base, with 12 bases remaining between them.